These 31 T cell receptor beta chains came from one sample sequenced in a study of shared clonotypes between healthy human individuals. The data were produced by immunoSEQ multiplex PCR, yet TCRdb's version contains in-frame clones alone and is incomplete. The sample shows approximately 2.3 million clones, more than 80% of them seen only once. Sequenced sample: naive CD4+ T cells from PBMCs. Subset here: CD45RA+ positively selected. Receptor source: a man in his late teens or twenties in good health. Some clones in this sample may be carry-over from other donors' samples.

This chain joins TRBV29-1 and TRBJ2-7; 15 bases are shared with TRBD2. This CDR3 region has 15 residues. CDR1 SQVTM and CDR2 ANQGSEA come from the germline V gene. The V gene end was trimmed by 7 bases and the J gene end by 5 bases; junction bases not matched to a gene: 9. The CDR3 sequence is CSAQGTSGRRNEQYF. CDR3 sequence (DNA): TGCAGCGCCCAGGGGACTAGCGGGAGGAGGAACGAGCAGTACTTC.

J is TRBJ2-5 and V is TRBV29-1; D unclear. V was clipped by 3 bases and J by 7 bases, with 12 bases between them. CDR1 is SQVTM, CDR2 ANQGSEA, per germline. The CDR3 loop spans 12 amino acids. This chain's CDR3 is CSVDEAPGTQYF. The CDR3 DNA follows: TGCAGCGTTGACGAGGCTCCGGGGACCCAGTACTTC.

This clone was counted a single time. The chain has TRBV5-1 and TRBJ2-2, with TRBD2 matching 13 bases. The V and J ends lost 5 bases and 1 base, in that order; junction bases with no gene match: 2. This CDR3 has 16 residues. Germline-derived CDR1 and CDR2 are SGHRS and YFSETQ. The CDR3 region is CASRGLAGMNTGELFF. CDR3 bases: TGCGCCAGCAGGGGACTAGCGGGGATGAACACCGGGGAGCTGTTTTTT.

The chain joins TRBV28 to TRBJ1-1, with 7 bases aligning to TRBD1. The ends lost 4 bases at V and 1 base at J; junction bases unmatched: 15. This CDR3 contains 18 residues. Germline CDR1 and CDR2: MDHEN and SYDVKM. CDR3 in DNA: TGTGCCAGCAGTTCCGCTGGAGACAGGGACCACAGGAACACTGAAGCTTTCTTT. It yields the protein CASSSAGDRDHRNTEAFF.

V usage is TRBV5-1 and J usage is TRBJ2-7; TRBD2 agrees at 13 bases. Germline CDR1 SGHRS, CDR2 YFSETQ. The CDR3 is made up of 17 amino acids. J lost 2 bases, V lost 5 bases, and 10 bases had no gene match. In DNA form, the CDR3 reads TGCGCCAGCAGGTTCCGGACTAGCGGGAGTCTACCCTACGAGCAGTACTTC. Translation gives CASRFRTSGSLPYEQYF.

The rearrangement joins TRBV7-3 to TRBJ2-2; 7 bases fit TRBD1. Trimming removed 5 bases from V and 6 bases from J; junction bases left unmatched: 6. The germline V gene has CDR1 SGHTA and CDR2 FQGTGA. The CDR3 spans 14 residues. The CDR3 bases are TGTGCCAGCAGCCTTAGGACAGGCCCCGGGGAGCTGTTTTTT. This encodes CASSLRTGPGELFF.

This clone appeared once. The chain combines TRBV28 with TRBJ2-7; either TRBD1 or TRBD2 may fit D (7 bases each). Between the trimmed V and J ends, which lost 5 bases and 7 bases, there was a span of 18 bases. CDR1 and CDR2 (germline): MDHEN, SYDVKM. This CDR3 spans 14 amino acids. Written as DNA, the CDR3 is TGTGCCAGCAGTGGGAGACAGGGAGGGAAGGAGCAGTACTTC. This sequence encodes CASSGRQGGKEQYF.

This chain links TRBV5-1 with TRBJ2-5; 8 bases match TRBD2. Germline values: CDR1 SGHRS, CDR2 YFSETQ. V trimming: 3 bases; J trimming: 4 bases; junction bases outside the gene matches: 8. The CDR3 is 15 residues long. In DNA form, the CDR3 reads TGCGCCAGCAGCTCCGGGGGGGGCAGGTCAGAGACCCAGTACTTC. Amino acid sequence: CASSSGGGRSETQYF.

As DNA, the CDR3 is TGTGCCAGCAGCCCTCAGGCAGGCGCCCCGGGGGAGACCCAGTACTTC. It encodes CASSPQAGAPGETQYF. The chain couples TRBV9 to TRBJ2-5, with a weak D call TRBD2 (5 bases). With 4 bases removed from V and 5 bases from J, the gap between germline ends came to 21 bases. This CDR3 is 16 amino acids long. Per germline, CDR1 SGDLS and CDR2 YYNGEE.

This rearrangement joins TRBV6-5 to TRBJ2-3; the match to TRBD2 covers 10 bases. CDR3 length: 15 residues. V lost 1 base, J lost 8 bases, and 6 bases stayed unmatched. Germline loops: CDR1 MNHEY, CDR2 SVGAGI. The CDR3 DNA sequence: TGTGCCAGCAGTTACTACCCTAGCGGGGGCGGTACGCAGTATTTT. It specifies CASSYYPSGGGTQYF.

This chain uses TRBV7-8 with TRBJ2-7; 7 bases are a match to TRBD2. Germline V gene lookup returns CDR1 SGHVS and CDR2 FQNEAQ. The CDR3 runs 15 residues. J gave up 4 bases and V 2 bases, and 8 bases lay outside the gene matches. The CDR3, as DNA: TGTGCCAGCAGCTTAAGTGCAGCGGGAACGTACGAGCAGTACTTC. Translating gives CASSLSAAGTYEQYF.

The chain links TRBV20-1 to TRBJ2-5; D ambiguous. The J call may be wrong; the DNA end is better matched by TRBJ2-7. The germline CDR1 and CDR2 sequences are DFQATT and SNEGSKA (reference sequence). The CDR3 spans 11 residues. The DNA of the CDR3 is TGCAGTGCTAGACCTTTCTACGAGCAGTACTTC. This sequence encodes CSARPFYEQYF.

CDR3 sequence (DNA): TGTGCCAGCAGCCCCGGCAGGGGGGCCGGGGAGCTGTTTTTT. This encodes CASSPGRGAGELFF. The chain carries TRBV7-6 and TRBJ2-2, with D perhaps TRBD1 (7 bases). The length of the CDR3 is 14 residues. Germline V gene data show CDR1 as SGHVS and CDR2 as FNYEAQ. V was shortened by 5 bases and J by 6 bases, with 13 bases between the two germline ends.

The genes are TRBV5-1 and TRBJ2-7; the match to TRBD1 covers 9 bases. Trimming at V came to 4 bases and at J to 4 bases, leaving 9 bases not matched to a gene. The CDR3 loop spans 15 amino acids. The germline gives CDR1 SGHRS, CDR2 YFSETQ. DNA for the CDR3: TGCGCCAGCAGCCGGTCCGGGACAGGGAAGTACGAGCAGTACTTC. Protein: CASSRSGTGKYEQYF.

V usage is TRBV10-1 and J usage is TRBJ2-3, with 11 positions matching TRBD1. The CDR3 totals 14 residues. Trimming cost V 4 bases and J 6 bases; bases outside gene matches: 3. Looked up from germline, CDR1 is WNHNN and CDR2 is SYGVQD (reference sequence). The CDR3: CASSGDRGSDTQYF. CDR3 nucleotides: TGCGCCAGCAGTGGGGACAGGGGGTCTGATACGCAGTATTTT.

This clone is a singleton in its sample. The V gene is TRBV2, the J gene TRBJ2-1; TRBD1 or TRBD2 may be the D gene (7 bases each). The CDR3 length is 15 residues. Per germline, CDR1 SNHLY and CDR2 FYNNEI. V lost 6 bases and J 0 bases, leaving 12 bases between the germline ends. As DNA, the CDR3 is TGTGCCAGCAGCGCAGGGGGGGGCTCCTACAATGAGCAGTTCTTC. It codes for CASSAGGGSYNEQFF.

The chain employs TRBV7-8 and TRBJ2-2; 11 bases are shared with TRBD1. CDR1 is SGHVS and CDR2 is FQNEAQ in the germline V gene. The V segment lost 1 base and the J segment 2 bases; nucleotides outside the gene matches: 15. The CDR3 runs to 21 residues. The CDR3 coding sequence is TGTGCCAGCAGCTTAGGGAGGTATAGGACAGGGGGCCCCCATAACACCGGGGAGCTGTTTTTT. This gives the protein CASSLGRYRTGGPHNTGELFF.

The chain joins TRBV6-6 to TRBJ1-4; TRBD1 agrees at 9 bases. Germline CDR1 and CDR2: MNHNY and SVGAGI (reference sequence). The V and J ends lost 0 bases and 6 bases, in that order; junction bases with no gene match: 2. This CDR3 has 15 residues. CDR3 region: CASSYSGQGDEKLFF. The CDR3 DNA sequence: TGTGCCAGCAGTTACTCGGGACAGGGTGATGAAAAACTGTTTTTT.

J is TRBJ2-7 and V is TRBV7-2; D unclear. The length of the CDR3 is 15 residues. Trimming stripped 4 bases from V and 0 bases from J, with 13 bases between. Germline loops: CDR1 SGHTA, CDR2 FQGNSA. CDR3 amino acids: CASSSSRQASYEQYF. CDR3 in DNA: TGTGCCAGCAGCTCATCCCGTCAAGCCTCCTACGAGCAGTACTTC. The full variable domain, rest sourced from reference TRBV7-2 and TRBJ2-7, is GAGVSQSPSNKVTEKGKDVELRCDPISGHTALYWYRQSLGQGLEFLIYFQGNSAPDKSGLPSDRFSAERTGGSVSTLTIQRTQQEDSAVYLCASSSSRQASYEQYFGPGTRLTVT.

The chain is built from TRBV5-4 and TRBJ2-7, with 7 bases aligning to TRBD1. Germline CDR1 reads SGHNT; CDR2 reads YYREEE (reference sequence). The CDR3 covers 13 residues. The V gene end was trimmed by 4 bases and the J gene end by 5 bases; junction bases not matched to a gene: 6. CDR3 nucleotides: TGTGCCAGCAGCGGGAACACAGGGGACGAGCAGTACTTC. This gives the protein CASSGNTGDEQYF.

This clone was observed a few times. The chain employs TRBV28 and TRBJ1-5, with a weak D call TRBD1 (6 bases). Germline CDR1 reads MDHEN; CDR2 reads SYDVKM. The CDR3 is made up of 15 amino acids. Trimming pared 5 bases from V and 7 bases from J, leaving 18 bases between. The CDR3 is CASSGFDRRRQPQHF. Here the CDR3 DNA reads TGTGCCAGCAGTGGGTTTGACAGGAGAAGACAGCCCCAGCATTTT.

The sample holds one count of this clone. V gene TRBV6-1 combines with J gene TRBJ2-2; 9 nucleotides align to TRBD1. The CDR3 runs to 15 residues. In germline, CDR1 is MNHNS, CDR2 SASEGT. Trimming removed 5 bases from V and 6 bases from J; junction bases left unmatched: 7. Here the CDR3 reads CASSNTGGSAGELFF. In nucleotides, the CDR3 is TGTGCCAGCAGTAATACAGGGGGCTCGGCCGGGGAGCTGTTTTTT.

V usage is TRBV19 and J usage is TRBJ2-6; 8 nucleotides line up with TRBD1. The CDR3 is made up of 19 amino acids. Germline V lookup: CDR1 LNHDA, CDR2 SQIVND (reference sequence). Trimming removed 9 bases from V and 2 bases from J; junction bases left unmatched: 18. The CDR3 DNA is TGTGCCAGCCAGTATTCGAGGGGCAGGGGGCTAGCTGGGGCCAACGTCCTGACTTTC. Encoded protein: CASQYSRGRGLAGANVLTF. The full variable domain, its missing parts supplied by reference TRBV19 and TRBJ2-6, is DGGITQSPKYLFRKEGQNVTLSCEQNLNHDAMYWYRQDPGQGLRLIYYSQIVNDFQKGDIAEGYSVSREKKESFPLTVTSAQKNPTAFYLCASQYSRGRGLAGANVLTFGAGSRLTVL.

The V gene is TRBV7-2, the J gene TRBJ1-1; TRBD1 might be the D (6 bases). V lost 5 bases, J lost 2 bases, and 9 bases lay in between. Germline V gene lookup returns CDR1 SGHTA and CDR2 FQGNSA. CDR3 length: 13 amino acids. The CDR3 coding sequence is TGTGCCAGCAGCAACAGGGTAAACACTGAAGCTTTCTTT. This sequence encodes CASSNRVNTEAFF.

The chain links TRBV30 to TRBJ1-6; D possibly corresponds to TRBD1 (6 bases). The ends were cut back, 2 bases at V and 9 bases at J, with 14 bases in the middle. Germline V gene sequence: CDR1 GTSNPN, CDR2 SVGIG (reference sequence). This CDR3 region has 14 residues. CDR3 residues: CAWSPGQTFSPLHF. The CDR3 DNA reads TGTGCCTGGAGTCCCGGACAGACTTTTTCACCCCTCCACTTT.

The gene calls are TRBV28 and TRBJ1-5, with D unclear. CDR3 length equals 17 residues. Trimming left V 1 base short and J 6 bases short, with 19 bases between. The germline CDR1 and CDR2 sequences are MDHEN and SYDVKM. The CDR3 spells CASSLFGVRDWGQPQHF. The CDR3, as DNA: TGTGCCAGCAGTTTATTTGGTGTGAGGGATTGGGGTCAGCCCCAGCATTTT.

This clone was found once. The rearrangement links TRBV7-2 to TRBJ1-1, with D unresolved. The CDR3 extends over 13 amino acids. Germline loops: CDR1 SGHTA, CDR2 FQGNSA. Trimming removed 5 bases from V and 0 bases from J, with 7 bases in between. The CDR3 region is CASSIQMNTEAFF. In nucleotides, the CDR3 is TGTGCCAGCAGCATTCAGATGAACACTGAAGCTTTCTTT.

This clone was counted once. The gene calls are TRBV7-2 and TRBJ2-2; D is perhaps TRBD1 (5 bases). The CDR3 spans 14 residues. From germline, CDR1 is SGHTA and CDR2 FQGNSA. The V end was cut by 2 bases, the J end by 6 bases, with 10 bases between. The CDR3 protein is CASSLWGTAGELFF. The CDR3, as DNA: TGTGCCAGCAGCTTATGGGGCACGGCCGGGGAGCTGTTTTTT.

The V and J genes are TRBV30 and TRBJ2-5; D possibly corresponds to TRBD1 (6 bases). Germline CDR1 reads GTSNPN; CDR2 reads SVGIG (reference sequence). The CDR3 contains 14 residues. Between the trimmed V and J ends, which lost 0 bases and 1 base, there was a span of 9 bases. The CDR3 coding sequence is TGTGCCTGGAGTGTAGGGGGTCCCCAAGAGACCCAGTACTTC. This encodes CAWSVGGPQETQYF.

On this clone itself: The sample holds other DNA sequences that translate to the same CDR3. J is TRBJ1-2 and V is TRBV5-1; D unresolved. V lost 4 bases and J lost 5, with 9 bases in between. The CDR3 extends over 12 amino acids. Germline CDR1 and CDR2: SGHRS and YFSETQ. DNA for the CDR3: TGCGCCAGCAGCCTGACTGCGTATGGCTACACCTTC. This encodes CASSLTAYGYTF. The whole variable domain, filled in from reference TRBV5-1 and TRBJ1-2, reads KAGVTQTPRYLIKTRGQQVTLSCSPISGHRSVSWYQQTPGQGLQFLFEYFSETQRNKGNFPGRFSGRQFSNSRSEMNVSTLELGDSALYLCASSLTAYGYTFGSGTRLTVV.

V gene TRBV5-8 combines with J gene TRBJ1-5; D ambiguous. CDR3 length equals 14 residues. Trimming removed 7 bases at V and 0 bases at J, with 11 bases between. CDR1 is SGHTS and CDR2 is YDEGEE in the germline V gene. The CDR3 loop is CASATYLSNQPQHF. Here the CDR3 DNA reads TGTGCCAGCGCGACATACCTTAGCAATCAGCCCCAGCATTTT.